The rows below give T cell receptor beta chains drawn from one sample of a study of control samples from healthy donors and cancer patients. Profiled with immunoSEQ multiplex PCR; TCRdb holds only in-frame clones, not every one. Recorded here are some 180,000 clones; the top ten clones represent approximately 2.2%. Sequenced input: blood. These receptors were obtained from a woman in her twenties or thirties in good health. Both conserved end residues are trimmed from each CDR3. Each record gives: J gene, V gene, CDR3 protein.

J gene: TRBJ1-3; V gene: TRBV6-5; CDR3 protein: ASRDRPYSGNTIY
J gene: TRBJ1-3; V gene: TRBV4-1; CDR3 protein: ASSPFTTNTGNTIY
J gene: TRBJ1-6; V gene: TRBV18; CDR3 protein: ASSPGLIQGNSPLH
J gene: TRBJ1-6; V gene: TRBV6-6; CDR3 protein: ASSDRGRDSPLH
J gene: TRBJ1-1; V gene: TRBV10-3; CDR3 protein: AIKDGPTEAF
J gene: TRBJ2-7; V gene: TRBV7-9; CDR3 protein: ASSLIRDSLYEQY
J gene: TRBJ1-1; V gene: TRBV6-5; CDR3 protein: ASSYSRGPNTEAF
J gene: TRBJ2-3; V gene: TRBV5-5; CDR3 protein: ASSWRLAGTTDTQY
J gene: TRBJ2-1; V gene: TRBV7-3; CDR3 protein: ASSSSGGELDEQF
J gene: TRBJ1-6; V gene: TRBV7-2; CDR3 protein: ASSLGEGLRNSPLH
J gene: TRBJ1-3; V gene: TRBV6-5; CDR3 protein: ASSLHGQGVNIY
J gene: TRBJ2-7; V gene: TRBV28; CDR3 protein: ASSPGFRLYEQY
J gene: TRBJ1-2; V gene: TRBV7-2; CDR3 protein: ASSSQRAGARFNYGYT
J gene: TRBJ2-3; V gene: TRBV5-4; CDR3 protein: ASSLTPGRTDTQY
J gene: TRBJ1-1; V gene: TRBV10-3; CDR3 protein: AISPTTGNTEAF
J gene: TRBJ1-1; V gene: TRBV7-9; CDR3 protein: ASSLGGRGYGEAF
J gene: TRBJ1-4; V gene: TRBV5-4; CDR3 protein: ASSLAPGTNEKLF
J gene: TRBJ1-5; V gene: TRBV19; CDR3 protein: ASNSGVLRPQH
J gene: TRBJ2-3; V gene: TRBV10-1; CDR3 protein: ASQTSGADTQY
J gene: TRBJ2-1; V gene: TRBV27; CDR3 protein: ASSTTSGGAYNEQF
J gene: TRBJ1-5; V gene: TRBV9; CDR3 protein: ASSNSHLGNNQPQH
J gene: TRBJ1-5; V gene: TRBV19; CDR3 protein: ASSIGSQPQH
J gene: TRBJ1-1; V gene: TRBV6-6; CDR3 protein: ASGGDRGTTEAF
J gene: TRBJ1-1; V gene: TRBV15; CDR3 protein: ATSRQKNTEAF
J gene: TRBJ2-7; V gene: TRBV7-3; CDR3 protein: ASSSGPFYEQY
J gene: TRBJ1-2; V gene: TRBV5-6; CDR3 protein: ASSLASWGYT
J gene: TRBJ2-1; V gene: TRBV12-3/TRBV12-4; CDR3 protein: ASSPPVGNEQF
J gene: TRBJ1-6; V gene: TRBV6-6; CDR3 protein: ASSDRQGAPSPLH
J gene: TRBJ1-3; V gene: TRBV30; CDR3 protein: AWSRGPSSGNTIY
J gene: TRBJ2-7; V gene: TRBV10-3; CDR3 protein: AISSRGGAVYEQY
J gene: TRBJ2-4; V gene: TRBV6-5; CDR3 protein: ASSLDRGNIQY
J gene: TRBJ1-2; V gene: TRBV12-3/TRBV12-4; CDR3 protein: ASSPDNYGYT
J gene: TRBJ1-2; V gene: TRBV20-1; CDR3 protein: SASAGQFSYGYT
J gene: TRBJ1-2; V gene: TRBV5-1; CDR3 protein: ASSLEDSTYGYT
J gene: TRBJ1-6; V gene: TRBV28; CDR3 protein: ASSLGGVGSPLH
J gene: TRBJ1-2; V gene: TRBV29-1; CDR3 protein: SVEATEGADGYT
J gene: TRBJ1-1; V gene: TRBV28; CDR3 protein: ASNLSMGHPNTEAF
J gene: TRBJ1-1; V gene: TRBV3-1/TRBV3-2; CDR3 protein: ASSQSDKANTEAF
J gene: TRBJ1-5; V gene: TRBV7-8; CDR3 protein: ASSSPRSNQPQH
J gene: TRBJ2-3; V gene: TRBV9; CDR3 protein: ASSVGEDTQY
J gene: TRBJ2-3; V gene: TRBV3-1/TRBV3-2; CDR3 protein: ASSQVPGRGTDTQY